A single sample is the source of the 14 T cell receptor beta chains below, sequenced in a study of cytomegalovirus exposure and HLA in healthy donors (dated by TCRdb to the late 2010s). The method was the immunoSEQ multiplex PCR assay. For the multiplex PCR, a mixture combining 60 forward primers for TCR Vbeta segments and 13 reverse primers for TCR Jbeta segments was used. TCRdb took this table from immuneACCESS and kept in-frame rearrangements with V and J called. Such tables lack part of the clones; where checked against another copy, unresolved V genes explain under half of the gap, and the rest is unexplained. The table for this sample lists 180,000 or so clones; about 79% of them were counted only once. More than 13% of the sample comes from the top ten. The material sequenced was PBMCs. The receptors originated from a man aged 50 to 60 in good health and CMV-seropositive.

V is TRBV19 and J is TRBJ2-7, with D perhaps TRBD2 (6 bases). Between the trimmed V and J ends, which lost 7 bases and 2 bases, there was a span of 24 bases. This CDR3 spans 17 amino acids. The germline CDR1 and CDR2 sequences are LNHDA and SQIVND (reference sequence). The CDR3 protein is CASTPQLGLASTYEQYF. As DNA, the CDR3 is TGTGCCAGTACCCCCCAGCTGGGGCTAGCGAGTACCTACGAGCAGTACTTC.

DNA for the CDR3: TGCGCCAGCAGCCCCACTTGGTCCCCAAGCAATCAGCCCCAGCATTTT. As protein: CASSPTWSPSNQPQHF. The rearrangement links TRBV4-1 to TRBJ1-5; unclear D gene. The CDR3 has 16 residues. Germline assignment: CDR1 MGHRA and CDR2 YSYEKL. V dropped 4 bases and J dropped 1 base, with 14 bases sitting between them.

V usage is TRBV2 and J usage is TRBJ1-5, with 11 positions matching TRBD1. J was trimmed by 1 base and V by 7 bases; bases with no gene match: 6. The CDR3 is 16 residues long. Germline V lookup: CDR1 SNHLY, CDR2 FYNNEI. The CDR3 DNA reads TGTGCCAGCAATGGACAGGGGGCTCGGAGCAATCAGCCCCAGCATTTT. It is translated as CASNGQGARSNQPQHF.

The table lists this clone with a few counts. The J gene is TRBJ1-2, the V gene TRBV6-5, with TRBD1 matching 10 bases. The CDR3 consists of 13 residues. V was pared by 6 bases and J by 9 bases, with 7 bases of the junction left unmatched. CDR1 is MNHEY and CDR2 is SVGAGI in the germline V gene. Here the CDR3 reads CASSPWDRGSYTF. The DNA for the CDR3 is TGTGCCAGCAGCCCTTGGGACAGGGGTAGCTACACCTTC.

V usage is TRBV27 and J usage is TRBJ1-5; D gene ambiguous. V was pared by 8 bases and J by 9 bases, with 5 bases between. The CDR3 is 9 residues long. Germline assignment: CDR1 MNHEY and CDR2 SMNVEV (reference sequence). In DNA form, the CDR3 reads TGTGCCAGCGGCCTGCCCCAGCATTTT. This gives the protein CASGLPQHF.

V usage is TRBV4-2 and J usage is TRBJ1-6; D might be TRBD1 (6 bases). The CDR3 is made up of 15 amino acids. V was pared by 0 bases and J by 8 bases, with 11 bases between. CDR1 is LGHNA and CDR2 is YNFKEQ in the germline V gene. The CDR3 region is CASSQDGTPYSPLHF. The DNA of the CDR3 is TGTGCCAGCAGCCAAGATGGGACACCTTATTCACCCCTCCACTTT.

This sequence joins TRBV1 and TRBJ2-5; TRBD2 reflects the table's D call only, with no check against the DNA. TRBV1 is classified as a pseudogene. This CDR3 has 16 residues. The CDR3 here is CTSSQNSAGVQETQYF. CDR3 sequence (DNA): TGCACCAGCAGCCAAAATTCGGCGGGGGTACAAGAGACCCAGTACTTC.

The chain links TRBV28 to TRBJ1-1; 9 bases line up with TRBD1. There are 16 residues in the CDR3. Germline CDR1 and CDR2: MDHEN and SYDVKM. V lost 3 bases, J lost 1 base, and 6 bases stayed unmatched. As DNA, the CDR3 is TGTGCCAGCAGTTTGGACAGGGGAAAGGGGAACACTGAAGCTTTCTTT. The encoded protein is CASSLDRGKGNTEAFF. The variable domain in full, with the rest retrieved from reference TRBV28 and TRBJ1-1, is DVKVTQSSRYLVKRTGEKVFLECVQDMDHENMFWYRQDPGLGLRLIYFSYDVKMKEKGDIPEGYSVSREKKERFSLILESASTNQTSMYLCASSLDRGKGNTEAFFGQGTRLTVV.

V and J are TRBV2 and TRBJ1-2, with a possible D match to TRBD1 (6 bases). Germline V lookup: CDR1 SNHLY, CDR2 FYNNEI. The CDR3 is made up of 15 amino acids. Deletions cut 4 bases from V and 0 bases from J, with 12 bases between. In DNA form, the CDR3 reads TGTGCCAGCAGTGCACAGGGTAATACTAACTATGGCTACACCTTC. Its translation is CASSAQGNTNYGYTF.

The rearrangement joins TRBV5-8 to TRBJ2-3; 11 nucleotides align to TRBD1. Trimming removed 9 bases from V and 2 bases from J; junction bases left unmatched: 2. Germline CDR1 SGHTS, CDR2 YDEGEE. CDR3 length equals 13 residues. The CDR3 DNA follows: TGTGCCACCGGACAGGGGGCCACAGATACGCAGTATTTT. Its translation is CATGQGATDTQYF.

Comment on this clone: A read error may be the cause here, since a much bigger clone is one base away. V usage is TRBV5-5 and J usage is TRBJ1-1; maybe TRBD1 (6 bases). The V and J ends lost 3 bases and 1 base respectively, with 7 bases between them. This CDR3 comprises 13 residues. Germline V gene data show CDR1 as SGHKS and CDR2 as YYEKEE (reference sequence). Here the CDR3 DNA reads TGTGCCAGCAGCTGGGGACAGAACACTGAAGCTTTCTTT. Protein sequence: CASSWGQNTEAFF.

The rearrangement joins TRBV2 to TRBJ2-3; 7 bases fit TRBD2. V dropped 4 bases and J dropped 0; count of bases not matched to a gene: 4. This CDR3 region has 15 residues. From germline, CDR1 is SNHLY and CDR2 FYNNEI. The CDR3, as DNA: TGTGCCAGCAGTGGGGGGGGATTTAGCACAGATACGCAGTATTTT. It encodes CASSGGGFSTDTQYF.

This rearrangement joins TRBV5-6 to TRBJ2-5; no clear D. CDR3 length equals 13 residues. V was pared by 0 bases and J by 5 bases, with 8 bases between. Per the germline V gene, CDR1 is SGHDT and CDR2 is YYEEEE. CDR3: CASSLGPRETQYF. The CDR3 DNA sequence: TGTGCCAGCAGCTTGGGGCCCCGTGAGACCCAGTACTTC.

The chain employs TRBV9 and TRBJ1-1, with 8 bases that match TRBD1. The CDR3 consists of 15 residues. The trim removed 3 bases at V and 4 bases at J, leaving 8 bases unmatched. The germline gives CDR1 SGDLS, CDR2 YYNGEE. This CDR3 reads CASSGDRGWGTEAFF. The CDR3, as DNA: TGTGCCAGCAGCGGAGACAGGGGATGGGGCACTGAAGCTTTCTTT.